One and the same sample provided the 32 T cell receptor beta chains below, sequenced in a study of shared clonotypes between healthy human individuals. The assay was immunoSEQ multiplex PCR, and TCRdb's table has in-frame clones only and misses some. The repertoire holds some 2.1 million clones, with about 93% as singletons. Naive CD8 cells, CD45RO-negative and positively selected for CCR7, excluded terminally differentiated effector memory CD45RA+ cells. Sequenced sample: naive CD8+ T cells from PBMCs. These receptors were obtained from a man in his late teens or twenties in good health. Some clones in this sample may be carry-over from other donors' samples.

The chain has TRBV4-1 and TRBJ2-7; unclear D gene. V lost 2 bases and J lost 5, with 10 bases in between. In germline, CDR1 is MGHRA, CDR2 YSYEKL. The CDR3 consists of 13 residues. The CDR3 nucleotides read TGCGCCAGCAGCCAAAATGTTAAGGACGAGCAGTACTTC. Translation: CASSQNVKDEQYF.

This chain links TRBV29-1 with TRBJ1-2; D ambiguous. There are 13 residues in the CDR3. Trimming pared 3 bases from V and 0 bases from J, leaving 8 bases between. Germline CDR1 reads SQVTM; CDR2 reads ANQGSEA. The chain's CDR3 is CSVDIGPNYGYTF. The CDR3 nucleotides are TGCAGCGTTGATATTGGTCCTAACTATGGCTACACCTTC.

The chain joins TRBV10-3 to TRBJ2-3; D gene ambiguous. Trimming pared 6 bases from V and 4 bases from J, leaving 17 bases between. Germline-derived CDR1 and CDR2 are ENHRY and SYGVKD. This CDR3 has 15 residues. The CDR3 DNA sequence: TGTGCCATCAGAGGCGGCACTGCCCGGCCAGATACGCAGTATTTT. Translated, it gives CAIRGGTARPDTQYF.

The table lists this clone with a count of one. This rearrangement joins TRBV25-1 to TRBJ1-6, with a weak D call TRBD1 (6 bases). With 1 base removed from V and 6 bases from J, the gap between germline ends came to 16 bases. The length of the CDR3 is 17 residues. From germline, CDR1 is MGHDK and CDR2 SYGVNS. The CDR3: CASSEWKGQTINSPLHF. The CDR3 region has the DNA TGTGCCAGCAGTGAATGGAAAGGACAGACCATTAATTCACCCCTCCACTTT. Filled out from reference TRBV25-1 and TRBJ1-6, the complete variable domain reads EADIYQTPRYLVIGTGKKITLECSQTMGHDKMYWYQQDPGMELHLIHYSYGVNSTEKGDLSSESTVSRIRTEHFPLTLESARPSHTSQYLCASSEWKGQTINSPLHFGNGTRLTVT.

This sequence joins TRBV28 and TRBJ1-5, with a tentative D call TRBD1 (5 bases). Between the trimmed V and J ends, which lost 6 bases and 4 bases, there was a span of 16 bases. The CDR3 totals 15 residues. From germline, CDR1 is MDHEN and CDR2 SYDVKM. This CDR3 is CASSRRGPTNQPQHF. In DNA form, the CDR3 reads TGTGCCAGCAGCCGAAGGGGACCGACGAATCAGCCCCAGCATTTT.

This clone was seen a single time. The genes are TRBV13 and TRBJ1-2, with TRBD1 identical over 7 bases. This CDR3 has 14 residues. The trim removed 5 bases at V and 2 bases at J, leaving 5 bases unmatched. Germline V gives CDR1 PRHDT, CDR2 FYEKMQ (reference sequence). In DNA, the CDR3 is TGTGCCAGCAGCGGACCAGGGGGGAACTATGGCTACACCTTC. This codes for CASSGPGGNYGYTF.

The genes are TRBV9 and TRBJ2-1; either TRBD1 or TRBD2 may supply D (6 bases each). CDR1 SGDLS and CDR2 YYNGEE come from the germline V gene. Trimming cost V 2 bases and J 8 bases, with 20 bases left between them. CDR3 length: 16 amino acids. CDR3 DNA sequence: TGTGCCAGCAGCGTCGCCTCGGGGGCCCCTGTCCATGAGCAGTTCTTC. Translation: CASSVASGAPVHEQFF.

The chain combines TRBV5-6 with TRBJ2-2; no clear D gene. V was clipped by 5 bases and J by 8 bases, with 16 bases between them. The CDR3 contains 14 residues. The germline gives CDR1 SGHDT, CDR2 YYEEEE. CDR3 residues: CASSYDLKGGELFF. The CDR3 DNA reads TGTGCCAGCAGTTACGACCTGAAGGGAGGGGAGCTGTTTTTT.

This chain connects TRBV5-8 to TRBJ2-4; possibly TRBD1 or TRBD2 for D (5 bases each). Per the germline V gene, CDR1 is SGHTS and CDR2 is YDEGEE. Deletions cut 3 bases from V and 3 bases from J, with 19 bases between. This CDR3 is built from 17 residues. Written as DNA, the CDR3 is TGTGCCAGCAGCTACCGGGACCGCCCGATGGGCAAAAACATTCAGTACTTC. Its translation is CASSYRDRPMGKNIQYF. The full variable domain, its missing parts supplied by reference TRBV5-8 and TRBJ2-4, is EAGVTQSPTHLIKTRGQQATLRCSPISGHTSVYWYQQALGLGLQFLLWYDEGEERNRGNFPPRFSGRQFPNYSSELNVNALELEDSALYLCASSYRDRPMGKNIQYFGAGTRLSVL.

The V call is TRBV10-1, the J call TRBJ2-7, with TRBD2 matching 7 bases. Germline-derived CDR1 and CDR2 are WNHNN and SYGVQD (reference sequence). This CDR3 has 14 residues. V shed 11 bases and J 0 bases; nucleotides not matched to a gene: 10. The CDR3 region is CAREAGLSSYEQYF. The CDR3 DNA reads TGCGCCCGGGAGGCCGGGCTGAGCTCCTACGAGCAGTACTTC.

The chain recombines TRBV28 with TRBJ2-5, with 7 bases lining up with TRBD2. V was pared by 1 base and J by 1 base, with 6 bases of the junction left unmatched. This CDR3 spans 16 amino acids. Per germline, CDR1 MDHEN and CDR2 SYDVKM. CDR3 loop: CASSLLGEGPQETQYF. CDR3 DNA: TGTGCCAGCAGTTTATTGGGGGAGGGCCCCCAAGAGACCCAGTACTTC.

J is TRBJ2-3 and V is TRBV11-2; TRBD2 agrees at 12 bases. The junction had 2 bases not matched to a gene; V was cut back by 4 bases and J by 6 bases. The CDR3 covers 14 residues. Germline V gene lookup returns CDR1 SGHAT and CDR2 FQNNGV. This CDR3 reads CASSSSGGVDTQYF. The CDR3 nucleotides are TGTGCCAGCAGCTCTAGCGGGGGGGTCGATACGCAGTATTTT.

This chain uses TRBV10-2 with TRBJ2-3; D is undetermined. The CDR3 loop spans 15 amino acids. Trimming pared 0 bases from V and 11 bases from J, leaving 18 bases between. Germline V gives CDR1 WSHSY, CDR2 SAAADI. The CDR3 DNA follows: TGCGCCAGCAGTGAGTCGGCGGACGGCGTTGTGTGGCAGTATTTT. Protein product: CASSESADGVVWQYF.

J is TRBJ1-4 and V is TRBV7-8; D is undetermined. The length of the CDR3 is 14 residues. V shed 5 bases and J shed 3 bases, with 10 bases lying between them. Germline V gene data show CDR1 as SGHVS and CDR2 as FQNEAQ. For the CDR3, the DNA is TGTGCCAGCAGCCGACGGATTTCTAATGAAAAACTGTTTTTT. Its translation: CASSRRISNEKLFF.

This CDR3 is CASSRREDQETQYF. The CDR3 DNA follows: TGTGCCAGCAGCAGGCGGGAGGACCAAGAGACCCAGTACTTC. V is TRBV9 and J is TRBJ2-5; 8 bases are shared with TRBD2. This CDR3 spans 14 amino acids. Trimming took 4 bases from V and 0 from J; bases not matched to a gene: 2. Per the germline V gene, CDR1 is SGDLS and CDR2 is YYNGEE.

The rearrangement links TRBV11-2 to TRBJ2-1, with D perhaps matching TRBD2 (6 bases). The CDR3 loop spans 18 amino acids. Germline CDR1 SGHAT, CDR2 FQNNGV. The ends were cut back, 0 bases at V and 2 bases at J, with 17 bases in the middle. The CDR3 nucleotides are TGTGCCAGCAGCTTAGATGGATTTGAACTAGCCGCCTACAATGAGCAGTTCTTC. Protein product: CASSLDGFELAAYNEQFF.

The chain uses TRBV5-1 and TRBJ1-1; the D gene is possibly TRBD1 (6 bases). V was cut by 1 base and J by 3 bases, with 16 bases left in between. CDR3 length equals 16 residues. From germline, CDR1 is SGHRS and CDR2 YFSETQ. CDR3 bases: TGCGCCAGCAGCTTGTGGGGGCTGGGGCGGGACACTGAAGCTTTCTTT. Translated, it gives CASSLWGLGRDTEAFF.

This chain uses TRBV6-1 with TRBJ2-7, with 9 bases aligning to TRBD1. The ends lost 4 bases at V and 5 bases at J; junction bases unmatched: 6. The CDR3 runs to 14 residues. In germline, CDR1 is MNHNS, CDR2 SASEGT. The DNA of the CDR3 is TGTGCCAGCAGTGCCCGACAGGGGGAAAACGAGCAGTACTTC. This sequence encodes CASSARQGENEQYF.

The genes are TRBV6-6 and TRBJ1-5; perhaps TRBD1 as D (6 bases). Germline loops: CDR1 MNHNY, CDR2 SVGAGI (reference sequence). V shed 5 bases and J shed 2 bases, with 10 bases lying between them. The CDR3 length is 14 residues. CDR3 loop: CASSTGPRNQPQHF. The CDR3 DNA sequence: TGTGCCAGCAGTACAGGGCCACGCAATCAGCCCCAGCATTTT.

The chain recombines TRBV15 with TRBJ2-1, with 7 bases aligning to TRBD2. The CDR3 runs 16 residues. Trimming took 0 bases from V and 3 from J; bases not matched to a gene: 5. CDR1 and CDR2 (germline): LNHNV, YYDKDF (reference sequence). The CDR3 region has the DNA TGTGCCACCAGCAGAGACCTAGCGGCTTACTACAATGAGCAGTTCTTC. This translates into CATSRDLAAYYNEQFF.

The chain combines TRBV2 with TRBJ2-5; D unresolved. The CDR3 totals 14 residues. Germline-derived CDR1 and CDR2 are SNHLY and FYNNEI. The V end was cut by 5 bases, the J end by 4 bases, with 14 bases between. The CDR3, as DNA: TGTGCCAGCAGTCTTTACCCGAACCTAGAGACCCAGTACTTC. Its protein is CASSLYPNLETQYF.

CDR3 DNA: TGTGCCAGCAGCACAAGACAGGGTCTTACCTACGAGCAGTACTTC. This encodes CASSTRQGLTYEQYF. This sequence joins TRBV11-1 and TRBJ2-7; 7 nucleotides line up with TRBD1. Trimming at V came to 5 bases and at J to 2 bases, leaving 9 bases not matched to a gene. This CDR3 spans 15 amino acids. Germline lookup yields CDR1 SGHAT and CDR2 FQDESV (reference sequence).

Written as DNA, the CDR3 is TGTGCCAGCAGCGACCGACAGGGGGCTTTAGAGACCCAGTACTTC. The encoded protein is CASSDRQGALETQYF. The chain employs TRBV9 and TRBJ2-5; 10 bases agree with TRBD1. V shed 3 bases, J shed 4 bases, and the junction held 6 bases outside the gene matches. Germline lookup yields CDR1 SGDLS and CDR2 YYNGEE. This CDR3 contains 15 residues. The complete variable domain, with remaining parts taken from reference TRBV9 and TRBJ2-5, reads DSGVTQTPKHLITATGQRVTLRCSPRSGDLSVYWYQQSLDQGLQFLIQYYNGEERAKGNILERFSAQQFPDLHSELNLSSLELGDSALYFCASSDRQGALETQYFGPGTRLLVL.

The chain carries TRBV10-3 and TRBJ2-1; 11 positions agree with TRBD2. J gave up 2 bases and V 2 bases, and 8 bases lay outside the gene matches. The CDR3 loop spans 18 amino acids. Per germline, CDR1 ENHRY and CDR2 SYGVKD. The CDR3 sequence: CAISERNSGRVAYNEQFF. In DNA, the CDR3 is TGTGCCATCAGTGAGAGAAATAGCGGGAGGGTTGCCTACAATGAGCAGTTCTTC.

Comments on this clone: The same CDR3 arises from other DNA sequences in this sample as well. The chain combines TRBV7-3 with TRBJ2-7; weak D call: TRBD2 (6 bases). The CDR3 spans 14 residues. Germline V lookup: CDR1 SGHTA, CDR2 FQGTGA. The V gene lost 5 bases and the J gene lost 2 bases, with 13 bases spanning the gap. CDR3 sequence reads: CASSPGTGAYEQYF. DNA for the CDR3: TGTGCCAGCAGCCCCGGGACGGGAGCCTACGAGCAGTACTTC.

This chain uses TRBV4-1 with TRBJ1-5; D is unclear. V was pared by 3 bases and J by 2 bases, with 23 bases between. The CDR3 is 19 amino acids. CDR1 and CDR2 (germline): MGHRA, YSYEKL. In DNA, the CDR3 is TGCGCCAGCAGCCAGGAACCCGGGCTTTTGGGTTTAGGCAATCAGCCCCAGCATTTT. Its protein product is CASSQEPGLLGLGNQPQHF.

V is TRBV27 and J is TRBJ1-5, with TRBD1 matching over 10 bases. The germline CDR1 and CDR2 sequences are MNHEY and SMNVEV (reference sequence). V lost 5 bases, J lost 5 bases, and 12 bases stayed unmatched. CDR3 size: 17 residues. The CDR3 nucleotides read TGTGCCAGCAGTCGGTTGAGCGGACAGGGGGGCTATCAGCCCCAGCATTTT. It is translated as CASSRLSGQGGYQPQHF.

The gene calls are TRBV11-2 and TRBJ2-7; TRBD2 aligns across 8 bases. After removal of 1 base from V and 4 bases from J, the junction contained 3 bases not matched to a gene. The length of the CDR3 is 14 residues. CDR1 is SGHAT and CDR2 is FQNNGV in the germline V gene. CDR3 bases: TGTGCCAGCAGCTTAGCTAGCGGGCCTTACGAGCAGTACTTC. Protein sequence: CASSLASGPYEQYF.

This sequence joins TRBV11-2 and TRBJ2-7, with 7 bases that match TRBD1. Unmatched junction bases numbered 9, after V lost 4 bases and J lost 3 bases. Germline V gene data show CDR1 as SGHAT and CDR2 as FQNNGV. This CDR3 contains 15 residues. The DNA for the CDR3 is TGTGCCAGCAGCTCCCCGGGACAGCTAAACTACGAGCAGTACTTC. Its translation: CASSSPGQLNYEQYF.

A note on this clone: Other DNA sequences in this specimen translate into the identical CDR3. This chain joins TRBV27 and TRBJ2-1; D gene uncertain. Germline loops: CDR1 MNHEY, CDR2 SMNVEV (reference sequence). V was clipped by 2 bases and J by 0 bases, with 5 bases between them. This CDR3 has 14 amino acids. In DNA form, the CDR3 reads TGTGCCAGCAGTTTACGTAGCTCCTACAATGAGCAGTTCTTC. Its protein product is CASSLRSSYNEQFF.

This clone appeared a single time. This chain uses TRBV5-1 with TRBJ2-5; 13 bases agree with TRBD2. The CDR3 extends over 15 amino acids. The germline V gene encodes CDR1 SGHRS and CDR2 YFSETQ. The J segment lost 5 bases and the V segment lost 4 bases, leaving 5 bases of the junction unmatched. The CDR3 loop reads CASSRGTSGTETQYF. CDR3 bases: TGCGCCAGCAGCCGGGGGACTAGCGGGACGGAGACCCAGTACTTC.

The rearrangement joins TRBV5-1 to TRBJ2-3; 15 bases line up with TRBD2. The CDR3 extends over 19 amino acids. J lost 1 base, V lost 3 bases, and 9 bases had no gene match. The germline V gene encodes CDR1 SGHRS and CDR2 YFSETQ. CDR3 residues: CASSWGLAGGPAGTDTQYF. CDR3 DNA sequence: TGCGCCAGCAGCTGGGGACTAGCGGGAGGCCCGGCGGGCACAGATACGCAGTATTTT.